This is a list of T cell receptor beta chains from one sample in a study of blood T cell repertoires in COVID-19. Profiled with immunoSEQ multiplex PCR; TCRdb holds only in-frame clones, not every one. The sample lists roughly 95,000 clones, roughly 82% occurring once. The sequenced material came from peripheral blood. The receptors shown here come from an elderly man with acute or convalescent COVID-19. Each CDR3 is given with its conserved first and last residue. The D gene is left open where the match is weak. Clone size is shown for a subset of rows, as once, few, many or a class of expanded clone.

j_call: TRBJ1-5; v_call: TRBV7-2; d_call: .; clone_size: .; cdr3_nt: TGTGCCAGCAGCTTAGTTTTGCAGGACAATCAGCCCCAGCATTTT; cdr3_aa: CASSLVLQDNQPQHF
j_call: TRBJ2-2; v_call: TRBV19; d_call: .; clone_size: few; cdr3_nt: TGTGCCAGTACCCTGGTGGTGGGAGCAACCGGGGAGCTGTTTTTT; cdr3_aa: CASTLVVGATGELFF
j_call: TRBJ1-2; v_call: TRBV28; d_call: .; clone_size: .; cdr3_nt: TGTGCCAGCAGTTTGGCCCTTGGGGTTTGGGGGACAAACTATGGCTACACCTTC; cdr3_aa: CASSLALGVWGTNYGYTF
j_call: TRBJ1-2; v_call: TRBV3-1/TRBV3-2; d_call: .; clone_size: .; cdr3_nt: TGTGCCAGCAGCCCCGTTCAGTATTATTGGGGCTACACCTTC; cdr3_aa: CASSPVQYYWGYTF
j_call: TRBJ2-7; v_call: TRBV12-3/TRBV12-4; d_call: .; clone_size: .; cdr3_nt: TGTGCCAGCAGTTTAATAGTCAACGAGCAGTACTTC; cdr3_aa: CASSLIVNEQYF
j_call: TRBJ2-3; v_call: TRBV24-1; d_call: .; clone_size: .; cdr3_nt: TGTGCCACCAGTGTAGCCGGCACAGATACGCAGTATTTT; cdr3_aa: CATSVAGTDTQYF
j_call: TRBJ2-3; v_call: TRBV5-8; d_call: TRBD2; clone_size: once; cdr3_nt: TGTGCCAGCAGCTTGGGACTAGCGGGAGTTGTTACGACAGATACGCAGTATTTT; cdr3_aa: CASSLGLAGVVTTDTQYF
j_call: TRBJ1-1; v_call: TRBV27; d_call: TRBD1; clone_size: .; cdr3_nt: TGTGCCAGCAGTTTCGACAGGGTGAACACTGAAGCTTTCTTT; cdr3_aa: CASSFDRVNTEAFF
j_call: TRBJ2-7; v_call: TRBV11-2; d_call: .; clone_size: .; cdr3_nt: TGTGCCAGCAGCCCTCTTGGACCCGTAAGCGGCGAGCAGTACTTC; cdr3_aa: CASSPLGPVSGEQYF
j_call: TRBJ1-2; v_call: TRBV9; d_call: .; clone_size: .; cdr3_nt: TGTGCCAGCAGCGCCGGGACTCCTAACTATGGCTACACCTTC; cdr3_aa: CASSAGTPNYGYTF
j_call: TRBJ1-1; v_call: TRBV10-1; d_call: .; clone_size: once; cdr3_nt: TGCGCCAGCAGTGAGAGCCCGGGAAATACTGAAGCTTTCTTT; cdr3_aa: CASSESPGNTEAFF
j_call: TRBJ1-6; v_call: TRBV27; d_call: .; clone_size: few; cdr3_nt: TGTGCCAGCAGTTCTGGGAGTTCACCCCTCCACTTT; cdr3_aa: CASSSGSSPLHF
j_call: TRBJ1-4; v_call: TRBV11-2; d_call: .; clone_size: few; cdr3_nt: TGTGCCAGCAGCTTAGCACCGGCAACTAATGAAAAACTGTTTTTT; cdr3_aa: CASSLAPATNEKLFF
j_call: TRBJ1-1; v_call: TRBV3-1/TRBV3-2; d_call: .; clone_size: .; cdr3_nt: TGTGCCAGCAGCCAAGGGTACGGGTTGGGTTTCTTT; cdr3_aa: CASSQGYGLGFF
j_call: TRBJ2-1; v_call: TRBV2; d_call: .; clone_size: .; cdr3_nt: TGTGCCAGCAGTGAAGCGCTAGGGGTCGACAGCTCCTACAATGAGCAGTTCTTC; cdr3_aa: CASSEALGVDSSYNEQFF
j_call: TRBJ2-7; v_call: TRBV6-5; d_call: TRBD1; clone_size: .; cdr3_nt: TGTGCCAGCAGTTTATACCGGGACAGGGTCTACGAGCAGTACTTC; cdr3_aa: CASSLYRDRVYEQYF
j_call: TRBJ2-1; v_call: TRBV27; d_call: .; clone_size: .; cdr3_nt: TGTGCCAGCAGGCCCCACACCTACAATGAGCAGTTCTTC; cdr3_aa: CASRPHTYNEQFF
j_call: TRBJ2-7; v_call: TRBV29-1; d_call: .; clone_size: .; cdr3_nt: TGCAGCGTCCGGGGGAGCTCCTACGAGCAGTACTTC; cdr3_aa: CSVRGSSYEQYF
j_call: TRBJ2-1; v_call: TRBV2; d_call: .; clone_size: .; cdr3_nt: TGTGCCAGCAGTGCTCCTCGGCAGGGGGGAGTTGTGACGCAGTTCTTC; cdr3_aa: CASSAPRQGGVVTQFF
j_call: TRBJ2-1; v_call: TRBV19; d_call: TRBD2; clone_size: .; cdr3_nt: TGTGCCAGTTCGGGAGGCGGCAGCTCCTACAATGAGCAGTTCTTC; cdr3_aa: CASSGGGSSYNEQFF
j_call: TRBJ1-3; v_call: TRBV19; d_call: .; clone_size: .; cdr3_nt: TGTGCCAGTAGTATACAGGTCTCTGGAAACACCATATATTTT; cdr3_aa: CASSIQVSGNTIYF
j_call: TRBJ1-2; v_call: TRBV5-4; d_call: TRBD1; clone_size: .; cdr3_nt: TGTGCCAGCAGCTCCGACAGGGGGGTTCGGTATGGCTACACCTTC; cdr3_aa: CASSSDRGVRYGYTF
j_call: TRBJ1-5; v_call: TRBV6-2/TRBV6-3; d_call: TRBD1; clone_size: .; cdr3_nt: TGTGCCAGCAGTACCGGGACAGGGAAGGTCAGCAATCAGCCCCAGCATTTT; cdr3_aa: CASSTGTGKVSNQPQHF
j_call: TRBJ1-4; v_call: TRBV28; d_call: TRBD1; clone_size: .; cdr3_nt: TGTGCCACCACAGGGGCAGGGGGTTTTGCAACTAATGAAAAACTGTTTTTT; cdr3_aa: CATTGAGGFATNEKLFF
j_call: TRBJ1-1; v_call: TRBV6-5; d_call: .; clone_size: .; cdr3_nt: TGTGCCAGCAGTTACTCGCGGGGGAACACTGAAGCTTTCTTT; cdr3_aa: CASSYSRGNTEAFF
j_call: TRBJ2-5; v_call: TRBV7-2; d_call: .; clone_size: .; cdr3_nt: TGTGCCAGCAGCCAGCGAACACCTCCGTACTTC; cdr3_aa: CASSQRTPPYF
j_call: TRBJ2-3; v_call: TRBV9; d_call: .; clone_size: .; cdr3_nt: TGTGCCAGCAGCGTAGAGGTAGACGGCGGGATTGTTGATACGCAGTATTTT; cdr3_aa: CASSVEVDGGIVDTQYF
j_call: TRBJ2-7; v_call: TRBV3-1/TRBV3-2; d_call: .; clone_size: .; cdr3_nt: TGTGCCAGCAGCCAAGTGCAGGGTCAGTCGGAGCAGTACTTC; cdr3_aa: CASSQVQGQSEQYF
j_call: TRBJ1-4; v_call: TRBV19; d_call: .; clone_size: .; cdr3_nt: TGTGCCAGTAGTGGCCGGGGGGGTACTAATGAAAAACTGTTTTTT; cdr3_aa: CASSGRGGTNEKLFF
j_call: TRBJ1-3; v_call: TRBV10-2; d_call: .; clone_size: .; cdr3_nt: TGCGCCACCACACCTAGCTCTGGAAACACCATATATTTT; cdr3_aa: CATTPSSGNTIYF
j_call: TRBJ2-5; v_call: TRBV5-6; d_call: .; clone_size: .; cdr3_nt: TGTGCCAGCAGCATAGCGGAGACCCAGTACTTC; cdr3_aa: CASSIAETQYF